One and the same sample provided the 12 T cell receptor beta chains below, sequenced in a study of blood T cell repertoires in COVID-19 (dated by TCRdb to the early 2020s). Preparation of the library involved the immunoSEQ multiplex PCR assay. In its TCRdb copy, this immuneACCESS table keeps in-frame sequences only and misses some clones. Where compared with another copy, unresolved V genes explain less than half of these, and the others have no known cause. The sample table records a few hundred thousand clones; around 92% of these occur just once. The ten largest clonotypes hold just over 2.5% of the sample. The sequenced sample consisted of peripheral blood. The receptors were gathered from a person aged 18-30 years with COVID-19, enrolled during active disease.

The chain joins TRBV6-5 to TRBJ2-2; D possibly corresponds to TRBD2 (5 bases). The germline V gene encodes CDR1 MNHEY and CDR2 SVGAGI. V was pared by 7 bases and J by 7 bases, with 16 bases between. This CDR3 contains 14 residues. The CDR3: CASKLQEGGGELFF. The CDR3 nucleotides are TGTGCCAGCAAACTCCAAGAGGGTGGCGGGGAGCTGTTTTTT.

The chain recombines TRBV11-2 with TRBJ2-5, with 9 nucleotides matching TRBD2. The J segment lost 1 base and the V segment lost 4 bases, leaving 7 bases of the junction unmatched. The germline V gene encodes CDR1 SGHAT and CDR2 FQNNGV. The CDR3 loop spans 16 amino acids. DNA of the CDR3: TGTGCCAGCAGCTACCGAGGTAGCGGGAGCCAAGAGACCCAGTACTTC. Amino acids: CASSYRGSGSQETQYF.

CDR3 DNA sequence: TGTGCCAGCAGCTTTCCGACAGGGGGCTACGAGCAGTACTTC. Protein product: CASSFPTGGYEQYF. This rearrangement joins TRBV5-6 to TRBJ2-7, with 9 bases identical to TRBD1. Germline V gives CDR1 SGHDT, CDR2 YYEEEE. V was pared by 2 bases and J by 3 bases, with 3 bases of the junction left unmatched. CDR3 length: 14 residues.

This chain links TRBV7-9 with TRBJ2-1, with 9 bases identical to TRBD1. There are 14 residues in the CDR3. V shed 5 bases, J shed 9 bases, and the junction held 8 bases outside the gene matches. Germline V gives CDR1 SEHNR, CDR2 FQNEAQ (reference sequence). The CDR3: CASSPGQGLGEQFF. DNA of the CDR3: TGTGCCAGCAGCCCAGGACAGGGGTTGGGTGAGCAGTTCTTC.

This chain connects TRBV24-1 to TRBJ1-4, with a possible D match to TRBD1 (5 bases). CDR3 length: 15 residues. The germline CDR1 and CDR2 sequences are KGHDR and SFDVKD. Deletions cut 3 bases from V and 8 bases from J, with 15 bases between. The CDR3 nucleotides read TGTGCCACCAGTGATGCCGACCCGCGGGGGGAAAAACTGTTTTTT. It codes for CATSDADPRGEKLFF.

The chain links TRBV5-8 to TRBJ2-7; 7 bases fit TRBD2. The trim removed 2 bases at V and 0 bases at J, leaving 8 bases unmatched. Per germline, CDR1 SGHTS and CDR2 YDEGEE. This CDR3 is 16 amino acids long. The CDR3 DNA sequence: TGTGCCAGCAGCTTACGAGCTAGCGGAAGCTCCTACGAGCAGTACTTC. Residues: CASSLRASGSSYEQYF.

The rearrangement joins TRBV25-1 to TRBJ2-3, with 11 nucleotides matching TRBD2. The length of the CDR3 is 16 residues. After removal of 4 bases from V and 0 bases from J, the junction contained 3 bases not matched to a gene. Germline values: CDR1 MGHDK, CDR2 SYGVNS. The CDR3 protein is CASSGTSGSSTDTQYF. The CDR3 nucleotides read TGTGCCAGCAGTGGGACTAGCGGGTCTAGCACAGATACGCAGTATTTT.

The CDR3 nucleotides are TGCGCCAGCAGCCAAGTGCGGGACCCTTCCTACGAGCAGTACTTC. Translation: CASSQVRDPSYEQYF. The chain employs TRBV4-1 and TRBJ2-7; TRBD2 is a possible D gene (6 bases). Trimming stripped 1 base from V and 1 base from J, with 11 bases between. CDR3 length: 15 amino acids. Germline lookup yields CDR1 MGHRA and CDR2 YSYEKL.

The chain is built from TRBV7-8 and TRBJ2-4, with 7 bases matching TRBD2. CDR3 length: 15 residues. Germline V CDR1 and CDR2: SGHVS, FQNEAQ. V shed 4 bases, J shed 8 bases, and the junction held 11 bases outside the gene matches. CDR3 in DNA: TGTGCCAGCAGCTCGGGCGGGGGAAAGACGGACATTCAGTACTTC. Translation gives CASSSGGGKTDIQYF. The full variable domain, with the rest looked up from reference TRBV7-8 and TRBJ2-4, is GAGVSQSPRYKVAKRGQDVALRCDPISGHVSLFWYQQALGQGPEFLTYFQNEAQLDKSGLPSDRFFAERPEGSVSTLKIQRTQQEDSAVYLCASSSGGGKTDIQYFGAGTRLSVL.

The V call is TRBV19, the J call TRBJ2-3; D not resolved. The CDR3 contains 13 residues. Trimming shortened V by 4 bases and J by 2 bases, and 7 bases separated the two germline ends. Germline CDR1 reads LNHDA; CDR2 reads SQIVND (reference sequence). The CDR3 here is CASSNYPTDTQYF. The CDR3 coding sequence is TGTGCCAGTAGTAATTATCCCACAGATACGCAGTATTTT.

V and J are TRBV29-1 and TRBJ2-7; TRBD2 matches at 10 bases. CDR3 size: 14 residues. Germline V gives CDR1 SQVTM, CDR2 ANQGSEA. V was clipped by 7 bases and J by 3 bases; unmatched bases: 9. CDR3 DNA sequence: TGCAGCGCGTATCTAGCGGGAGATCACTACGAGCAGTACTTC. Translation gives CSAYLAGDHYEQYF.

CDR3 in amino acids: CASSGQGGTDTQYF. In DNA form, the CDR3 reads TGTGCCAGCAGTGGACAGGGCGGCACAGATACGCAGTATTTT. This sequence joins TRBV2 and TRBJ2-3; 7 positions agree with TRBD1. CDR3 length: 14 amino acids. V trimming: 4 bases; J trimming: 1 base; junction bases outside the gene matches: 2. CDR1 is SNHLY and CDR2 is FYNNEI in the germline V gene.